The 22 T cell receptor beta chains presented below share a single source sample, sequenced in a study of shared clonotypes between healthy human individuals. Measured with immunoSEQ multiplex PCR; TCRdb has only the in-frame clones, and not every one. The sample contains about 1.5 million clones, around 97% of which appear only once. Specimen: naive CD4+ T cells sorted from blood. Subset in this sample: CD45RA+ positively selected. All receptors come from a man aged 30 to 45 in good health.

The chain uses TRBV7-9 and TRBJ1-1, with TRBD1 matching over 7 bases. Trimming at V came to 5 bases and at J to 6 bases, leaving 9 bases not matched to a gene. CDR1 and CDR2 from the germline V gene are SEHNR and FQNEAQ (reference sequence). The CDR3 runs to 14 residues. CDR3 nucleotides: TGTGCCAGCAGCCACCCTGGGACAGACCCTGAAGCTTTCTTT. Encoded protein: CASSHPGTDPEAFF.

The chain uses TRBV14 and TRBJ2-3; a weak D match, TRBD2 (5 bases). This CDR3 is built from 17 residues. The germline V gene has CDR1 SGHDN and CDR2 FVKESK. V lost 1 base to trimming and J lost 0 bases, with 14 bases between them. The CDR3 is CASSQAGKADSTDTQYF. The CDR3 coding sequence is TGTGCCAGCAGCCAAGCGGGGAAAGCGGATAGCACAGATACGCAGTATTTT.

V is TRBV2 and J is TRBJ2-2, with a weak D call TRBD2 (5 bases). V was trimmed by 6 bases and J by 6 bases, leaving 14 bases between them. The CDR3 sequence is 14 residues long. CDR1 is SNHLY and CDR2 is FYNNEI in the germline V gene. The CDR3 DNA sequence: TGTGCCAGCAGGGGAGATATCAACGCCGGGGAGCTGTTTTTT. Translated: CASRGDINAGELFF.

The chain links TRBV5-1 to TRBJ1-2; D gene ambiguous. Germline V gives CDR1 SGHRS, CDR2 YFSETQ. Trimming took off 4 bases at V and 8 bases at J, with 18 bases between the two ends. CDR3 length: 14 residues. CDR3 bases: TGCGCCAGCAGCCTGTCCTCGGAGGAGAGGGGCTACACCTTC. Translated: CASSLSSEERGYTF.

The CDR3 here is CASSVGPAENEQFF. The CDR3 region has the DNA TGTGCCAGCAGCGTAGGGCCAGCGGAGAATGAGCAGTTCTTC. The chain combines TRBV9 with TRBJ2-1; D possibly corresponds to TRBD2 (5 bases). The CDR3 is 14 amino acids. The germline V gene encodes CDR1 SGDLS and CDR2 YYNGEE. The V gene lost 0 bases and the J gene lost 7 bases, with 11 bases spanning the gap.

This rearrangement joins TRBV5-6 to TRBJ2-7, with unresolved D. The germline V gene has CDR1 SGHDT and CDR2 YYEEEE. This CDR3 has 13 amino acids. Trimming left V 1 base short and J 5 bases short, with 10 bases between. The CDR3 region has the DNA TGTGCCAGCAGCTTGTGGGTACATGACGAGCAGTACTTC. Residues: CASSLWVHDEQYF.

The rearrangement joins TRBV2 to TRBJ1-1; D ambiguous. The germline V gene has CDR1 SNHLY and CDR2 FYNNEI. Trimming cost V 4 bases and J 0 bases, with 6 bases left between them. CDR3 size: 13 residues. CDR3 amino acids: CASSAEMNTEAFF. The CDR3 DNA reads TGTGCCAGCAGTGCTGAGATGAACACTGAAGCTTTCTTT.

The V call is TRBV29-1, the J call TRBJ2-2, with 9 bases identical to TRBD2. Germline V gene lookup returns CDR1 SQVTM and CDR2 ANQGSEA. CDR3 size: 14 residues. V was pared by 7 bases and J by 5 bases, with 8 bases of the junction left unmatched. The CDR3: CSAWASGVTGELFF. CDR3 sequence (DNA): TGCAGCGCATGGGCTAGCGGGGTTACCGGGGAGCTGTTTTTT.

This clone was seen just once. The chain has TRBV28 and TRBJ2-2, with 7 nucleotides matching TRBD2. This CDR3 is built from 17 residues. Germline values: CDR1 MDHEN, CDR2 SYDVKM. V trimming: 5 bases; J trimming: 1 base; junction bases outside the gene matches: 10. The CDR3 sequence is CASSPQWGGKNTGELFF. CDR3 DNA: TGTGCCAGCAGTCCCCAATGGGGAGGGAAGAACACCGGGGAGCTGTTTTTT. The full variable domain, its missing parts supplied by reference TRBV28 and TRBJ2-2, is DVKVTQSSRYLVKRTGEKVFLECVQDMDHENMFWYRQDPGLGLRLIYFSYDVKMKEKGDIPEGYSVSREKKERFSLILESASTNQTSMYLCASSPQWGGKNTGELFFGEGSRLTVL.

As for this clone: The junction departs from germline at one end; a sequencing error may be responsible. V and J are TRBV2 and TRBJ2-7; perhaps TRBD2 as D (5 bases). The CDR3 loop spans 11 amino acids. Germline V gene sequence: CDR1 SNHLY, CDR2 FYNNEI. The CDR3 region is CASRELGGVNF. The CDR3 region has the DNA TGTGCCAGCAGGGAACTAGGAGGAGTGAACTTC.

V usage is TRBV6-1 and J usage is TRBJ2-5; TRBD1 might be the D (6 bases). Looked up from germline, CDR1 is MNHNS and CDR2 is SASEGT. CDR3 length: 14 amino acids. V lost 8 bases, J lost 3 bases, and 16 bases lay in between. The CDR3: CASQETGLEETQYF. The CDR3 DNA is TGTGCCAGCCAAGAGACAGGATTAGAAGAGACCCAGTACTTC.

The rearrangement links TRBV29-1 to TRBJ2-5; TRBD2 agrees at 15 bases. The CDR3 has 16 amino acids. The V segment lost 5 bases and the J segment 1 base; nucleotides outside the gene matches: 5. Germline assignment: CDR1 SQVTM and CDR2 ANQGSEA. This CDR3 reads CSVWTSGRAGQETQYF. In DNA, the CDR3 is TGCAGCGTTTGGACTAGCGGGAGGGCGGGCCAAGAGACCCAGTACTTC.

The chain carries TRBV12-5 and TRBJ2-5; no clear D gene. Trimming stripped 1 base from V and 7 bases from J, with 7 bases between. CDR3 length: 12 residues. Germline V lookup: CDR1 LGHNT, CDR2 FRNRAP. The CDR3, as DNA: TGTGCTAGTGGTTTGGGAATAGGGACCCAGTACTTC. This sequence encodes CASGLGIGTQYF.

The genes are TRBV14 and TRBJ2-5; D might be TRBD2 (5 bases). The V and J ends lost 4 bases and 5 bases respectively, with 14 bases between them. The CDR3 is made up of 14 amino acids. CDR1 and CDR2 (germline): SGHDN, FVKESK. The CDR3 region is CASSPRRGWETQYF. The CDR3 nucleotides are TGTGCCAGCAGCCCTCGGAGAGGGTGGGAGACCCAGTACTTC.

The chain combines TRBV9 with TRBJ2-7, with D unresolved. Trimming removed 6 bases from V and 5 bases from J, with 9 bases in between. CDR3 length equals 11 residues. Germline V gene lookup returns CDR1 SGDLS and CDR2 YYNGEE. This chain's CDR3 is CASTLLDEQYF. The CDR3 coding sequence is TGTGCCAGCACCCTGTTAGACGAGCAGTACTTC.

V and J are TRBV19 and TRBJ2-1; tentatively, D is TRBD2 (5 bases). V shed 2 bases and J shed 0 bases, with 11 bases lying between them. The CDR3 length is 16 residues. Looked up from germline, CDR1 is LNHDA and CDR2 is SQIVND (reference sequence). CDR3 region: CASSISGLASYNEQFF. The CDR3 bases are TGTGCCAGTAGTATATCGGGGTTGGCCTCCTACAATGAGCAGTTCTTC. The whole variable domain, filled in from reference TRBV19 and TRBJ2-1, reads DGGITQSPKYLFRKEGQNVTLSCEQNLNHDAMYWYRQDPGQGLRLIYYSQIVNDFQKGDIAEGYSVSREKKESFPLTVTSAQKNPTAFYLCASSISGLASYNEQFFGPGTRLTVL.

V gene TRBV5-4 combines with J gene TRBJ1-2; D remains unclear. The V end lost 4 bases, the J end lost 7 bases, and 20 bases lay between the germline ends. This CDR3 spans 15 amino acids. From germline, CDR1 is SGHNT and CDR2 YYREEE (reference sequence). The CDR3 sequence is CASSLLGSQKGGYTF. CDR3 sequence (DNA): TGTGCCAGCAGCCTGCTAGGTTCTCAGAAGGGTGGCTACACCTTC.

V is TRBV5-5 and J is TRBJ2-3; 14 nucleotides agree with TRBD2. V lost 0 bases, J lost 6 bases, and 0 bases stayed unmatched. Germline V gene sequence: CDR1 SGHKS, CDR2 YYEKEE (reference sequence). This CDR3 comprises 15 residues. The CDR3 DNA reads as TGTGCCAGCAGCTTGGGGACTAGCGGGAGGGATACGCAGTATTTT. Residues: CASSLGTSGRDTQYF. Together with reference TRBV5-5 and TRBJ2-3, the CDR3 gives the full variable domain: DAGVTQSPTHLIKTRGQQVTLRCSPISGHKSVSWYQQVLGQGPQFIFQYYEKEERGRGNFPDRFSARQFPNYSSELNVNALLLGDSALYLCASSLGTSGRDTQYFGPGTRLTVL.

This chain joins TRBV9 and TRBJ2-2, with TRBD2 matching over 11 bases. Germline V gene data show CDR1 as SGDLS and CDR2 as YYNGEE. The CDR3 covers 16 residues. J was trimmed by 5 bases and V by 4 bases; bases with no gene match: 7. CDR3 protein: CASSYGTSGYTGELFF. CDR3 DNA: TGTGCCAGCAGCTATGGGACTAGCGGATATACCGGGGAGCTGTTTTTT.

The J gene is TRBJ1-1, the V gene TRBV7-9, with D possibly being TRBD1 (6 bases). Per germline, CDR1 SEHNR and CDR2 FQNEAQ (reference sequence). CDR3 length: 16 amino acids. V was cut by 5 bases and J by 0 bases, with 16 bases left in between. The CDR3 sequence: CASSHPTGSMNTEAFF. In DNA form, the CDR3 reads TGTGCCAGCAGCCACCCGACAGGATCCATGAACACTGAAGCTTTCTTT.

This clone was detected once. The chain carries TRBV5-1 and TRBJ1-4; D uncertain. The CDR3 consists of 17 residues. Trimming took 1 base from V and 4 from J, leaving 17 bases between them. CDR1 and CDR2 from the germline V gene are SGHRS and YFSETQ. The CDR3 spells CASSLPQETPVNEKLFF. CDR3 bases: TGCGCCAGCAGCTTGCCCCAGGAGACACCTGTTAATGAAAAACTGTTTTTT. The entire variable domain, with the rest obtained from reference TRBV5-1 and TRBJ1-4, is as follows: KAGVTQTPRYLIKTRGQQVTLSCSPISGHRSVSWYQQTPGQGLQFLFEYFSETQRNKGNFPGRFSGRQFSNSRSEMNVSTLELGDSALYLCASSLPQETPVNEKLFFGSGTQLSVL.

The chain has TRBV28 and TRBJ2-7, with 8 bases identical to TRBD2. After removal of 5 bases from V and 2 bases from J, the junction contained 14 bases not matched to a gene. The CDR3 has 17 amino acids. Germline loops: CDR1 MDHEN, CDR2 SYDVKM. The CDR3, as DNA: TGTGCCAGCAGTCCGGGACCCCGGACTAGCAGGGCCTACGAGCAGTACTTC. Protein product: CASSPGPRTSRAYEQYF.